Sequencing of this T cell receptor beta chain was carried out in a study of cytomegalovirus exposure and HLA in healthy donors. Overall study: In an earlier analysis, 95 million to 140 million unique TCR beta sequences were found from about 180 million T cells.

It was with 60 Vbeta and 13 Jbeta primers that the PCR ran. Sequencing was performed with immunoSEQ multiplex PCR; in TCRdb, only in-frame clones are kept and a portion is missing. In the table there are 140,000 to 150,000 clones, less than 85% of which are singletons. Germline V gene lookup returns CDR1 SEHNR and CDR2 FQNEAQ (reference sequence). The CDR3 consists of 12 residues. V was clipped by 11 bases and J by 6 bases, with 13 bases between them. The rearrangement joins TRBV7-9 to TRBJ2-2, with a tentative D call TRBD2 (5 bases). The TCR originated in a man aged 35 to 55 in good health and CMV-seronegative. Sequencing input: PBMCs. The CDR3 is CAQGRGSGELFF. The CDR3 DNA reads TGTGCCCAAGGCCGGGGTTCCGGGGAGCTGTTTTTT.